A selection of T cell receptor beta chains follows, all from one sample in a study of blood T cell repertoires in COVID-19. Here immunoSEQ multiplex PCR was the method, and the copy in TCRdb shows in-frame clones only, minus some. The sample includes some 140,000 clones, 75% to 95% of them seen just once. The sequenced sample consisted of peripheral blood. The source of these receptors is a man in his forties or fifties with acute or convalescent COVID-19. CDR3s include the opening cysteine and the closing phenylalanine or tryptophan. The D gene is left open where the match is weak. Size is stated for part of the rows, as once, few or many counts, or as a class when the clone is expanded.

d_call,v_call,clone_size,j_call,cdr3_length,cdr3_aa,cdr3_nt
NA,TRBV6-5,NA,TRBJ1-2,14,CASSYQGSDYGYTF,TGTGCCAGCAGTTACCAGGGCAGCGACTATGGCTACACCTTC
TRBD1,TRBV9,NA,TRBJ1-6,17,CASSVEGDRGLGSPLHF,TGTGCCAGCAGCGTAGAGGGGGACAGGGGGCTCGGTTCACCCCTCCACTTT
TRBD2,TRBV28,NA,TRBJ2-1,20,CASSYPRTSGRRSTYNEQFF,TGTGCCAGCAGTTACCCTCGGACTAGCGGGAGGCGTTCCACCTACAATGAGCAGTTCTTC
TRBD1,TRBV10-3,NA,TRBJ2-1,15,CAIRPGAGGNNEQFF,TGTGCCATCAGGCCGGGGGCAGGGGGCAACAATGAGCAGTTCTTC
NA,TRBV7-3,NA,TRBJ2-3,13,CASSLDYTDTQYF,TGTGCCAGCAGCTTAGACTACACAGATACGCAGTATTTT
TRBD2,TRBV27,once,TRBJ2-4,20,CASSSLTGSSGSLAKNIQYF,TGTGCCAGCAGTTCACTAACCGGGTCTAGCGGGAGTTTGGCCAAAAACATTCAGTACTTC
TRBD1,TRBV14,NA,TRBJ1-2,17,CASSKEQASTGPYGYTF,TGTGCCAGCAGCAAAGAACAAGCATCGACAGGGCCCTATGGCTACACCTTC
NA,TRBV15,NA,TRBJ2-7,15,CATSRDWDFSYEQYF,TGTGCCACCAGCAGAGATTGGGACTTCTCCTACGAGCAGTACTTC
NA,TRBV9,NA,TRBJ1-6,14,CASSVGRGGSPLHF,TGTGCCAGCAGCGTAGGAAGGGGTGGTTCACCCCTCCACTTT
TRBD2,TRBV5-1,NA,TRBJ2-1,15,CASSTAGGSYNEQFF,TGCGCCAGCAGCACAGCGGGAGGGTCCTACAATGAGCAGTTCTTC
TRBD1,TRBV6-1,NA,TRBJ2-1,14,CASSETGQGDEQFF,TGTGCCAGCAGTGAAACGGGACAGGGGGATGAGCAGTTCTTC
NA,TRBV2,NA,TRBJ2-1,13,CASSKRIDNEQFF,TGTGCCAGCAGTAAGCGGATCGACAATGAGCAGTTCTTC
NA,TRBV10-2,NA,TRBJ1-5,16,CASRKNGHLSNQPQHF,TGCGCCAGCAGGAAAAATGGGCACCTTAGCAATCAGCCCCAGCATTTT
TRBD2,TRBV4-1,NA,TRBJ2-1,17,CASSQEGGLAGAVEQFF,TGCGCCAGCAGCCAAGAGGGAGGGCTAGCGGGAGCAGTTGAGCAGTTCTTC
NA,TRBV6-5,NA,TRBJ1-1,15,CASSPAEGVNTEAFF,TGTGCCAGCAGTCCTGCGGAAGGGGTGAACACTGAAGCTTTCTTT
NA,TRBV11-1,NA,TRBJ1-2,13,CASSLAGEDGYTF,TGTGCCAGCAGCTTAGCGGGGGAGGATGGCTACACCTTC
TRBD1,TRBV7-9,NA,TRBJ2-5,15,CASSLGATGDETQYF,TGTGCCAGCAGCTTAGGGGCGACAGGGGACGAGACCCAGTACTTC
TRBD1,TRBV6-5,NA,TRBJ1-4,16,CASSYGGTATNEKLFF,TGTGCCAGCAGTTACGGGGGGACAGCAACTAATGAAAAACTGTTTTTT
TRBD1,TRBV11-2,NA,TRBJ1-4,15,CASSSIRGKDEKLFF,TGTGCCAGCAGCTCGATCAGGGGGAAGGATGAAAAACTGTTTTTT
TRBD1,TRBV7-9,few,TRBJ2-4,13,CASSLAGQGIQYF,TGTGCCAGCAGCTTAGCGGGACAGGGGATTCAGTACTTC
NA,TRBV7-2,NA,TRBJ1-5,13,CASSLRQYQPQHF,TGTGCCAGCAGCTTAAGACAGTATCAGCCCCAGCATTTT
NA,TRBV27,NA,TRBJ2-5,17,CASSSPPQRGGRETQYF,TGTGCCAGCAGTTCACCACCCCAAAGGGGGGGCCGAGAGACCCAGTACTTC
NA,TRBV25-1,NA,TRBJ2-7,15,CASSESRGFTYEQYF,TGTGCCAGCAGTGAATCCCGGGGTTTTACCTACGAGCAGTACTTC
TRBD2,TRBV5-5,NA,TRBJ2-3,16,CASSSWGGLGTDTQYF,TGTGCCAGCAGCTCCTGGGGGGGGTTGGGCACAGATACGCAGTATTTT
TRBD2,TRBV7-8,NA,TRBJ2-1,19,CASRLSRLAGGRSYNEQFF,TGTGCCAGCAGACTTAGTAGGCTAGCGGGAGGCCGCTCCTACAATGAGCAGTTCTTC
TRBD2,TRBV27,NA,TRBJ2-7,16,CASSLSAGTSDYEQYF,TGTGCCAGCAGTTTATCGGCCGGGACTAGCGACTACGAGCAGTACTTC
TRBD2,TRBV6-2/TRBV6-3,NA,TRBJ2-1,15,CASSYSSGTYNEQFF,TGTGCCAGCAGTTACTCTAGCGGGACATACAATGAGCAGTTCTTC
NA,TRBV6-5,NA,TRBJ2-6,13,CASRAGGTNVLTF,TGTGCCAGCAGGGCAGGGGGGACCAACGTCCTGACTTTC
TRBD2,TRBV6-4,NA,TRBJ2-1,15,CASSYLAGTGNEQFF,TGTGCCAGCAGCTATCTAGCGGGGACGGGGAATGAGCAGTTCTTC
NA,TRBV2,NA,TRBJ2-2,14,CASRPQGYTGELFF,TGTGCCAGCAGACCGCAGGGTTACACCGGGGAGCTGTTTTTT
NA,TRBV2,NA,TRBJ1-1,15,CASSEISGGLTEAFF,TGTGCCAGCAGTGAAATTTCGGGGGGACTGACTGAAGCTTTCTTT
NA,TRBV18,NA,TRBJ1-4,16,CASSLTRTVENEKLFF,TGTGCCAGCTCACTAACTCGGACTGTAGAAAATGAAAAACTGTTTTTT
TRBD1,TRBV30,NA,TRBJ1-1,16,CAWSAYKGAPNTEAFF,TGTGCCTGGAGTGCTTATAAGGGGGCGCCGAACACTGAAGCTTTCTTT
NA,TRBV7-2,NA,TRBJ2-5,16,CASSLRYWAGPWTQYF,TGTGCCAGCAGCTTAAGGTATTGGGCAGGGCCCTGGACCCAGTACTTC
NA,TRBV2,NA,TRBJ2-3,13,CASNLYSTDTQYF,TGTGCCAGCAATCTCTATAGCACAGATACGCAGTATTTT
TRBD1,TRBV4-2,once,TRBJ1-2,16,CASSRGNRGGVYGYTF,TGTGCCAGCAGCCGCGGTAACAGGGGAGGCGTATATGGCTACACCTTC
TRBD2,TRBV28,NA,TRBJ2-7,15,CASSLTSGGIYEQYF,TGTGCCAGCAGCCTTACTAGCGGGGGAATCTACGAGCAGTACTTC
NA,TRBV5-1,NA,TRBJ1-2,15,CASSLGWGPSYGYTF,TGCGCCAGCAGCTTGGGATGGGGGCCTAGCTATGGCTACACCTTC
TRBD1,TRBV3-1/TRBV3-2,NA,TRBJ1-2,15,CASSQPGQGGPGYTF,TGTGCCAGCAGCCAACCAGGACAGGGAGGCCCGGGCTACACCTTC
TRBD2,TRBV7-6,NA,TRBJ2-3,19,CASSRTSGTIPGMTDTQYF,TGTGCCAGCAGCCGGACTAGCGGGACCATACCCGGGATGACAGATACGCAGTATTTT
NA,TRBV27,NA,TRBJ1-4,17,CASRNILRGKGNEKLFF,TGTGCCAGCCGAAATATCCTTAGGGGTAAGGGTAATGAAAAACTGTTTTTT
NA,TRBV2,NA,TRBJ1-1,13,CASREDLPTEAFF,TGTGCCAGCAGAGAAGACTTACCCACTGAAGCTTTCTTT
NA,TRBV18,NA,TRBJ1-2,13,CASSPNWGDGYTF,TGTGCCAGCTCACCAAATTGGGGGGATGGCTACACCTTC
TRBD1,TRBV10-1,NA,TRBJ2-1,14,CASSGRDRIFEQFF,TGCGCCAGCAGTGGGCGGGACAGGATCTTTGAGCAGTTCTTC
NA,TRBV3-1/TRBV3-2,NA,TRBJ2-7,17,CASSRRIQETGPREQYF,TGTGCCAGCAGTCGAAGGATACAAGAAACAGGGCCACGCGAGCAGTACTTC
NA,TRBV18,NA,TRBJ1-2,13,CASSPAGGHGYTF,TGTGCCAGCTCACCGGCCGGGGGGCATGGCTACACCTTC
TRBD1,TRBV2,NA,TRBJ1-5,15,CASSRLDRGGQPQHF,TGTGCCAGCAGCAGACTCGACAGGGGCGGTCAGCCCCAGCATTTT
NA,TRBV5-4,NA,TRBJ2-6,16,CASSLSSRAGANVLTF,TGTGCCAGCAGCCTCTCATCCAGGGCTGGGGCCAACGTCCTGACTTTC
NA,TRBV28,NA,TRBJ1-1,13,CASLFRAGTEAFF,TGTGCCAGCTTATTCAGGGCGGGGACTGAAGCTTTCTTT